This TCR beta chain derives from a study of control samples from healthy donors and cancer patients. The V gene lost 7 bases and the J gene lost 3 bases, with 16 bases spanning the gap. Germline V gene lookup returns CDR1 MDHEN and CDR2 SYDVKM. This CDR3 region has 15 residues. Libraries were prepared by immunoSEQ multiplex PCR; TCRdb keeps only in-frame clonotypes and omits some of them. Here the sample spans around 170,000 clones, roughly 90% being singletons. This chain joins TRBV28 and TRBJ1-5; possibly TRBD1 for D (5 bases). The source material was blood. This receptor was obtained from a woman between 45 and 65 years old in good health. As DNA, the CDR3 is TGTGCCAGCACCCTTCAGGGCACGAACAATCAGCCCCAGCATTTT. Protein product: CASTLQGTNNQPQHF.